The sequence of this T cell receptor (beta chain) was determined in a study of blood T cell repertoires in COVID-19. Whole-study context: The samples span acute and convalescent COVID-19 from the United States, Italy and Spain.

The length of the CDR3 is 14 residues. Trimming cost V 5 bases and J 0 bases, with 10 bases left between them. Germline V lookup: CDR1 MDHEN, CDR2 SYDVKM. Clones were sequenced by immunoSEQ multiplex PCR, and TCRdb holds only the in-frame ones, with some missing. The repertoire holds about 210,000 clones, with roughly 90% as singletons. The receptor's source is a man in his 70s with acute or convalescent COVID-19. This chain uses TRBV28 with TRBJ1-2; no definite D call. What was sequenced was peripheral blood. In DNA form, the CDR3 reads TGTGCCAGCAGTCCTTCCGGGGCTAACTATGGCTACACCTTC. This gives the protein CASSPSGANYGYTF.